A selection of T cell receptor beta chains follows, all from one sample in a study of cytomegalovirus exposure and HLA in healthy donors. Assay: immunoSEQ multiplex PCR; the TCRdb copy retains only in-frame clones and omits some. Of around 190,000 clones in the sample, roughly 77% were seen once. The sample was PBMCs. The source is a woman aged 30 to 39 in good health and CMV-seropositive. The CDR3 runs from the conserved cysteine through the conserved F or W. The D gene is left open where the match is weak. The size field is filled for only some rows; it gives once, few, many or a size class.

clone size,J gene,D gene,V gene,CDR3 protein,CDR3 DNA
-,TRBJ1-5,-,TRBV6-1,CASSEAGHQPQHF,TGTGCCAGCAGTGAAGCGGGGCATCAGCCCCAGCATTTT
once,TRBJ2-2,-,TRBV28,CASSLSVGELFF,TGTGCCAGCAGTTTATCGGTCGGGGAGCTGTTTTTT
-,TRBJ2-7,-,TRBV11-2,CASSLGPGAYEQYF,TGTGCCAGCAGCTTAGGCCCAGGGGCCTACGAGCAGTACTTC
-,TRBJ2-2,-,TRBV7-9,CASSPAANTGELFF,TGTGCCAGCAGCCCCGCGGCGAACACCGGGGAGCTGTTTTTT
-,TRBJ2-7,TRBD2,TRBV7-6,CASSGRLAGAEF,TGTGCCAGCAGCGGGAGACTAGCGGGGGCAGAGTTC
few,TRBJ1-1,TRBD1,TRBV25-1,CASSIQGGAEAFF,TGTGCCAGCAGTATACAGGGGGGGGCTGAAGCTTTCTTT
-,TRBJ1-1,-,TRBV6-6,CASIEGLGTEAFF,TGTGCCAGCATAGAGGGTTTGGGCACTGAAGCTTTCTTT
few,TRBJ1-1,-,TRBV5-6,CASSFRGVGLGTEAFF,TGTGCCAGCAGCTTCAGGGGCGTTGGCTTAGGCACTGAAGCTTTCTTT
-,TRBJ1-2,-,TRBV7-9,CSSSKGQGRDGYTF,TGTTCCAGCAGTAAAGGTCAGGGAAGGGATGGCTACACCTTC
-,TRBJ2-2,-,TRBV5-1,CASSLAGGELFF,TGCGCCAGCAGCTTGGCCGGCGGGGAGCTGTTTTTT
-,TRBJ1-1,-,TRBV15,CATSRGALEDEAFF,TGTGCCACCAGCAGAGGGGCACTGGAGGATGAAGCTTTCTTT
-,TRBJ1-5,TRBD1,TRBV7-2,CASSSENRGPRPQHF,TGTGCCAGCAGCTCCGAGAACAGGGGTCCCCGGCCCCAGCATTTT
-,TRBJ2-7,-,TRBV19,CASSITSSYEQYF,TGTGCCAGTAGTATCACATCCTCCTACGAGCAGTACTTC
-,TRBJ1-1,TRBD1,TRBV30,CAWSVPRGQQGVPEAFF,TGTGCCTGGAGTGTACCCCGGGGACAGCAGGGAGTACCTGAAGCTTTCTTT
once,TRBJ1-2,-,TRBV27,CASSLQGSSGYTF,TGTGCCAGCAGTCTCCAGGGGTCTAGTGGCTACACCTTC
few,TRBJ2-1,-,TRBV7-9,CASSPLAYNEQFF,TGTGCCAGCAGCCCGCTAGCTTACAATGAGCAGTTCTTC
-,TRBJ1-1,TRBD1,TRBV12-5,CASAGTANTEAFF,TGTGCTAGTGCCGGGACAGCGAACACTGAAGCTTTCTTT
-,TRBJ1-4,-,TRBV10-3,CATREGANEKLFF,TGTGCCACCAGGGAGGGAGCTAATGAAAAACTGTTTTTT
-,TRBJ2-7,TRBD1,TRBV4-1,CASSSPGQGPYEQYF,TGCGCCAGCAGCTCGCCGGGACAGGGACCCTACGAGCAGTACTTC
-,TRBJ2-1,-,TRBV2,CASSGRQVYNEQFF,TGTGCCAGCAGTGGTAGACAGGTTTACAATGAGCAGTTCTTC
once,TRBJ2-3,TRBD1,TRBV29-1,CSVERQGSTDTQYF,TGCAGCGTGGAAAGACAGGGGAGCACAGATACGCAGTATTTT
-,TRBJ2-1,-,TRBV18,CASSPVSNEQFF,TGTGCCAGCTCCCCTGTCTCCAATGAGCAGTTCTTC
-,TRBJ2-1,TRBD2,TRBV28,CASSLELAERFF,TGTGCCAGCAGTTTAGAGCTAGCGGAGAGGTTCTTC